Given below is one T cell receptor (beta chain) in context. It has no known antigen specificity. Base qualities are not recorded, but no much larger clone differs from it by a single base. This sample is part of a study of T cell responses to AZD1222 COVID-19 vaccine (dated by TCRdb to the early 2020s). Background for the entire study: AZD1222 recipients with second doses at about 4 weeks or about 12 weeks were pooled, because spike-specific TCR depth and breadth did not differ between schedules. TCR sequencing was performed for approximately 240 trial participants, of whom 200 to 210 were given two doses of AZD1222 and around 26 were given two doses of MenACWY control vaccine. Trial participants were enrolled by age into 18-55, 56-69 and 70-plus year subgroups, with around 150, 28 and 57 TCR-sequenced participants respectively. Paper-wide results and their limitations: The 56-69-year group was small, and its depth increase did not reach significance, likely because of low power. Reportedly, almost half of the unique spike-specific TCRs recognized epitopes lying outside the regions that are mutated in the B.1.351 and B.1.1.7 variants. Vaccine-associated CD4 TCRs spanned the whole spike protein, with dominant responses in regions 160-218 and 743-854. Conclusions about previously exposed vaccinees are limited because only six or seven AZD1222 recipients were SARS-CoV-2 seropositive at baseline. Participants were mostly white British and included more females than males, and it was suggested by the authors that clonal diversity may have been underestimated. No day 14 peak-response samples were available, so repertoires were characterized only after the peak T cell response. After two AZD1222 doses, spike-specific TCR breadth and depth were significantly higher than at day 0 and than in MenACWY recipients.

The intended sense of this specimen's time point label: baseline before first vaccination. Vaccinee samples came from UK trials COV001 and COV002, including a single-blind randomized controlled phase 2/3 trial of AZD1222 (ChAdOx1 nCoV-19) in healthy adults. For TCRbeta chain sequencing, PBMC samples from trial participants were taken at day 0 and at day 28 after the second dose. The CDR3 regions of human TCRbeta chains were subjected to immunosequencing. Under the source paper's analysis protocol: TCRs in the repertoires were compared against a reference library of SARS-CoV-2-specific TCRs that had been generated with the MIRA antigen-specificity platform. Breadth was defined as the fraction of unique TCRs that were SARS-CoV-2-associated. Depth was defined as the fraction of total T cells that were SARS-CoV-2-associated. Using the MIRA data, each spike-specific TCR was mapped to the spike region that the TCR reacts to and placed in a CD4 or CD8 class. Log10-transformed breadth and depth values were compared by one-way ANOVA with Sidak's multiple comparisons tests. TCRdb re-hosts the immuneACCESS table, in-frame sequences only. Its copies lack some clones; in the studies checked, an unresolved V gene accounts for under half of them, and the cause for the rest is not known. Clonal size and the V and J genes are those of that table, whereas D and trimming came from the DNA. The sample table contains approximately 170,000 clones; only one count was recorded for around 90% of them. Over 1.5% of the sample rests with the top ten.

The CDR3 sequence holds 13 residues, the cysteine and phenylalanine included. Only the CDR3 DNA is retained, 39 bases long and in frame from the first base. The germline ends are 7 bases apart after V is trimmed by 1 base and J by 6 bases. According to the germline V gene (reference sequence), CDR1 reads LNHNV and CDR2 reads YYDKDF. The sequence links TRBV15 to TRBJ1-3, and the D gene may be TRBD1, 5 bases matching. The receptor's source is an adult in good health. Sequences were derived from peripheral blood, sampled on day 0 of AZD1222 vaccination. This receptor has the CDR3 CATSRGRENTIYF. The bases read TGTGCCACCAGCAGAGGCAGGGAAAACACCATATATTTT.